The rows below give T cell receptor beta chains drawn from one sample of a study of post-analysis software for immune sequencing data. TCRdb itself ran the PCR reads through MiXCR, one entry per CDR3 protein. The sample holds fewer than 900,000 distinct CDR3 sequences, around 46% seen once. Sequenced sample: blood. The source of these receptors is a girl aged 10 to 17 with multiple sclerosis. The CDR3 runs from the conserved cysteine through the conserved F or W. The D gene is left open where the match is weak. The size field is filled for only some rows; it gives once, few, many or a size class.

j_gene	v_gene	abundance	d_gene	CDR3nt	CDR3aa
TRBJ1-6	TRBV6-5	many	.	TGTGCCAGCAGTTACTCCAGGAATTCACCCCTCCACTTT	CASSYSRNSPLHF
TRBJ2-1	TRBV28	once	.	TGTGCCAGCAGTTCAATTGACGGATACAATGAGCAGTTCTTC	CASSSIDGYNEQFF
TRBJ2-5	TRBV7-2	few	TRBD1	TGTGCCAGCAGCTTAGGGGGACAGGGAGAGACCCAGTACTTC	CASSLGGQGETQYF
TRBJ1-1	TRBV6-5	.	.	TGTGCCAGCAAAGGGAGCGCCTACAATGAGCAGTTCTTT	CASKGSAYNEQFF
TRBJ2-3	TRBV12-3/TRBV12-4	.	.	TGTGCCAGCAGTTCCCCCTGGGGGGAGGGCACAGATACGCAGTATTTT	CASSSPWGEGTDTQYF
TRBJ1-2	TRBV25-1	few	.	TGTGCCAGCAGTAGTGGGGGCTTTGGCTACACCTTC	CASSSGGFGYTF
TRBJ2-1	TRBV12-3/TRBV12-4	.	TRBD1	TGTGCCAGCAGTTTAAAGAGGACAGGGCGCGATGAGCAGTTCTTC	CASSLKRTGRDEQFF
TRBJ1-1	TRBV5-1	.	.	TGCGCCAGCAGCTTGGGGACTTCCCCTGAAGCTTTCTTT	CASSLGTSPEAFF
TRBJ2-7	TRBV13	few	TRBD2	TGTGCCAGCAGCTCGGGTTTGGGCGGGAGGCGAGCCTACGAGCAGTACTTC	CASSSGLGGRRAYEQYF
TRBJ2-5	TRBV20-1	many	.	TGCAGTGCTAGGAAGCAGGGCCCCCAAGAGACCCAGTACTTC	CSARKQGPQETQYF
TRBJ2-7	TRBV5-6	.	TRBD1	TGTGCCAGCGCCTGGACAGGGGGCAGTTACGAGCAGTACTTC	CASAWTGGSYEQYF
TRBJ2-1	TRBV7-3	.	TRBD2	TGTGCCAGCAGCTTATGGGGACTAGCGGGGGACAATGAGCAGTTCTTC	CASSLWGLAGDNEQFF
TRBJ1-2	TRBV7-2	few	TRBD1	TGTGCCAGCAGCCTCGGACAGGGGACTTTCTATGGCTACACCTTC	CASSLGQGTFYGYTF
TRBJ2-3	TRBV12-3/TRBV12-4	.	TRBD2	TGTGCCAGCCGCTCGGGGTTTGGGGGGGGGACAGATACGCAGTATTTT	CASRSGFGGGTDTQYF
TRBJ2-5	TRBV20-1	many	TRBD2	TGCAGTGCTCTACGACTAGCCGCACTCGGACGGGAGACCCAGTACTTC	CSALRLAALGRETQYF
TRBJ2-3	TRBV5-6	.	TRBD2	TGTGCCAGCAGGGGAGGTAAGAGGGGAAGATGGACTAGCGGGAGGAGCACAGATACGCAGTATTTT	CASRGGKRGRWTSGRSTDTQYF